This passage covers 21 T cell receptor beta chains from one sample sequenced in a study of T cells in Graves' hyperthyroidism and ophthalmopathy. Regions amplified from RNA transcripts were the TCR beta CDR3 regions. With the HTBI primer set, the TCR CDR3 went through a first round of RT-PCR. TCRdb called the multiplex PCR reads again in MiXCR, with one record for every CDR3 protein. The sample contains some 600,000 distinct CDR3 sequences, 40% to 55% of which appear only once. The specimen was peripheral blood or thyroid tissue (not recorded which). The source is a woman aged 18-30 years with Graves' hyperthyroidism.

V usage is TRBV25-1 and J usage is TRBJ1-2; D call uncertain. The CDR3 contains 13 residues. Germline CDR1 MGHDK, CDR2 SYGVNS. V lost 11 bases and J lost 3, with 16 bases in between. The DNA of the CDR3 is TGTGCCTGGAGTTTCCCCCCGGACTATGGCTACACCTTC. This codes for CAWSFPPDYGYTF.

This clonotype was seen only a few times. This rearrangement joins TRBV12-3 or TRBV12-4 to TRBJ2-5; the D gene is possibly TRBD2 (6 bases). Trimming left V 3 bases short and J 2 bases short, with 10 bases between. This CDR3 has 14 residues. The CDR3: CASSFRDLQETQYF. Here the CDR3 DNA reads TGTGCCAGCAGTTTCCGGGACTTACAAGAGACCCAGTACTTC.

This clonotype appeared many times. The V gene is TRBV7-9, the J gene TRBJ1-1; D is undetermined. CDR3 size: 12 residues. Trimming cost V 7 bases and J 6 bases, with 12 bases left between them. Germline V CDR1 and CDR2: SEHNR, FQNEAQ (reference sequence). DNA for the CDR3: TGTGCCAGCACCGGGGTTGAAGCTGAAGCTTTCTTT. It encodes CASTGVEAEAFF.

The chain has TRBV19 and TRBJ2-7, with TRBD1 matching over 7 bases. This CDR3 has 15 residues. V dropped 5 bases and J dropped 0; count of bases not matched to a gene: 7. Per germline, CDR1 LNHDA and CDR2 SQIVND (reference sequence). In DNA form, the CDR3 reads TGTGCCAGTAGTTCTCCGGGACAGCCCTCCTACGAGCAGTACTTC. Its translation: CASSSPGQPSYEQYF.

The chain links TRBV6-1 to TRBJ2-7; D is unresolved. With 9 bases removed from V and 6 bases from J, the gap between germline ends came to 12 bases. This CDR3 region has 11 residues. In germline, CDR1 is MNHNS, CDR2 SASEGT. The CDR3 sequence is CASALLSEQYF. The CDR3 nucleotides are TGTGCCAGTGCCCTCCTGAGCGAGCAGTACTTC.

This clonotype was counted only a few times. This chain links TRBV19 with TRBJ1-1; 8 nucleotides line up with TRBD1. The CDR3 spans 17 residues. The V gene end was trimmed by 3 bases and the J gene end by 1 base; junction bases not matched to a gene: 10. Germline V gene data show CDR1 as LNHDA and CDR2 as SQIVND (reference sequence). Here the CDR3 reads CASSMAYSGTGNTEAFF. For the CDR3, the DNA is TGTGCCAGTAGTATGGCCTATTCCGGGACAGGGAACACTGAAGCTTTCTTT.

The rearrangement uses TRBV10-3 and TRBJ1-3; the D gene is possibly TRBD1 (5 bases). Germline V CDR1 and CDR2: ENHRY, SYGVKD. Trimming took off 11 bases at V and 0 bases at J, with 29 bases between the two ends. There are 19 residues in the CDR3. CDR3: CAASEWDQSSSSSGNTIYF. CDR3 nucleotide sequence: TGTGCCGCCTCGGAGTGGGACCAGAGCTCCTCGAGCTCTGGAAACACCATATATTTT.

In DNA, the CDR3 is TGCAGTGGAGAGGCCCAATCCTACGAGCAGTACTTC. As protein: CSGEAQSYEQYF. The chain is built from TRBV20-1 and TRBJ2-7; D gene unclear. Trimming pared 7 bases from V and 1 base from J, leaving 11 bases between. This CDR3 is 12 amino acids long. CDR1 and CDR2 (germline): DFQATT, SNEGSKA (reference sequence).

The chain recombines TRBV19 with TRBJ2-5; D is perhaps TRBD2 (5 bases). Germline CDR1 reads LNHDA; CDR2 reads SQIVND (reference sequence). The length of the CDR3 is 20 residues. The germline V and J ends were trimmed by 3 bases and 0 bases, with 26 bases remaining between them. The CDR3 DNA is TGTGCCAGTAGTATTCCGGCGTCTGATGCCGGGGTCGTCGACCAAGAGACCCAGTACTTC. Protein product: CASSIPASDAGVVDQETQYF. The variable domain in full, completed from reference TRBV19 and TRBJ2-5, reads DGGITQSPKYLFRKEGQNVTLSCEQNLNHDAMYWYRQDPGQGLRLIYYSQIVNDFQKGDIAEGYSVSREKKESFPLTVTSAQKNPTAFYLCASSIPASDAGVVDQETQYFGPGTRLLVL.

The chain carries TRBV2 and TRBJ1-6; weak D call: TRBD1 (5 bases). This CDR3 comprises 13 residues. Looked up from germline, CDR1 is SNHLY and CDR2 is FYNNEI. Trimming removed 7 bases at V and 10 bases at J, with 14 bases between. Here the CDR3 reads CASMTVGGSPLHF. CDR3 bases: TGTGCCAGCATGACAGTGGGAGGCTCACCCCTCCACTTT.

As to this clonotype: A much larger clone differs from this one at a single base, so this may be a read error. V gene TRBV2 combines with J gene TRBJ1-5; 7 nucleotides match TRBD1. The V and J ends lost 8 bases and 2 bases, in that order; junction bases with no gene match: 6. Germline values: CDR1 SNHLY, CDR2 FYNNEI. The CDR3 covers 14 residues. CDR3 protein: CASLDRAGNQPQHF. The CDR3 coding sequence is TGTGCCAGCCTTGACAGGGCTGGCAATCAGCCCCAGCATTTT.

This clonotype appeared a few times. This chain connects TRBV19 to TRBJ2-2, with TRBD2 matching 7 bases. V was pared by 7 bases and J by 6 bases, with 8 bases of the junction left unmatched. CDR1 is LNHDA, CDR2 SQIVND, per germline (reference sequence). CDR3 length: 14 residues. The CDR3 sequence: CASNRRERPGELFF. The CDR3 coding sequence is TGTGCCAGTAATCGGCGGGAGAGACCCGGGGAGCTGTTTTTT.

In this sample, this clonotype turned up a few times. The chain is built from TRBV7-9 and TRBJ1-5, with a possible D match to TRBD1 (6 bases). The CDR3 has 15 amino acids. Germline-derived CDR1 and CDR2 are SEHNR and FQNEAQ (reference sequence). V was pared by 5 bases and J by 2 bases, with 13 bases between. The CDR3 sequence: CASSRRGYGNQPQHF. The CDR3 DNA follows: TGTGCCAGCAGCCGTAGGGGGTATGGCAATCAGCCCCAGCATTTT.

V and J are TRBV19 and TRBJ2-7; TRBD2 might be the D (5 bases). The germline CDR1 and CDR2 sequences are LNHDA and SQIVND (reference sequence). The CDR3 contains 14 residues. Trimming took 4 bases from V and 3 from J, leaving 13 bases between them. The CDR3 sequence is CASSTKGLLYEQYF. DNA of the CDR3: TGTGCCAGTAGTACAAAAGGACTTCTCTACGAGCAGTACTTC. The variable domain in full, with the rest retrieved from reference TRBV19 and TRBJ2-7, is DGGITQSPKYLFRKEGQNVTLSCEQNLNHDAMYWYRQDPGQGLRLIYYSQIVNDFQKGDIAEGYSVSREKKESFPLTVTSAQKNPTAFYLCASSTKGLLYEQYFGPGTRLTVT.

This clonotype appeared once. The chain couples TRBV2 to TRBJ1-5; no reliable D call. Per germline, CDR1 SNHLY and CDR2 FYNNEI. The germline V and J ends were trimmed by 7 bases and 6 bases, with 13 bases remaining between them. This CDR3 has 13 residues. The CDR3 sequence is CASNGIGGQPQHF. The CDR3 region has the DNA TGTGCCAGCAATGGAATCGGCGGTCAGCCCCAGCATTTT.

The chain recombines TRBV5-1 with TRBJ1-4, with D uncertain. The germline V gene encodes CDR1 SGHRS and CDR2 YFSETQ. This CDR3 is 16 amino acids long. V lost 0 bases, J lost 8 bases, and 17 bases lay in between. CDR3 sequence (DNA): TGCGCCAGCAGCTTGGCCCAAGAAGGGATGGGAGAAAAACTGTTTTTT. Protein: CASSLAQEGMGEKLFF.

The sample holds many counts of this clonotype. The J gene is TRBJ2-6, the V gene TRBV9, with 9 nucleotides matching TRBD1. The V gene's germline CDR1 is SGDLS and CDR2 YYNGEE. This CDR3 comprises 14 residues. J lost 13 bases, V lost 2 bases, and 7 bases had no gene match. The CDR3 sequence: CASSVPGQGGVLTF. The CDR3 region has the DNA TGTGCCAGCAGCGTCCCGGGACAGGGTGGGGTCCTGACTTTC.

V usage is TRBV10-3 and J usage is TRBJ1-6, with 7 bases fitting TRBD1. Losses at the gene ends were 5 bases for V and 7 bases for J; bases not matched to a gene: 5. Germline V lookup: CDR1 ENHRY, CDR2 SYGVKD. This CDR3 contains 14 residues. The chain's CDR3 is CAISSKTGNSPLHF. CDR3 nucleotide sequence: TGTGCCATCAGTTCTAAGACAGGGAATTCACCCCTCCACTTT.

This clonotype was seen more than once but under ten times. The gene calls are TRBV7-9 and TRBJ2-5, with D unclear. CDR3 length: 14 residues. Germline V gene sequence: CDR1 SEHNR, CDR2 FQNEAQ (reference sequence). V was cut by 6 bases and J by 0 bases, with 11 bases left in between. This chain's CDR3 is CASSSSWNQETQYF. DNA of the CDR3: TGTGCCAGCAGTAGCAGTTGGAACCAAGAGACCCAGTACTTC. The full variable domain, in which reference TRBV7-9 and TRBJ2-5 provide the parts outside the CDR3, is DTGVSQNPRHKITKRGQNVTFRCDPISEHNRLYWYRQTLGQGPEFLTYFQNEAQLEKSRLLSDRFSAERPKGSFSTLEIQRTEQGDSAMYLCASSSSWNQETQYFGPGTRLLVL.

This clonotype was observed many times. The chain employs TRBV29-1 and TRBJ1-2; D remains unclear. Germline V gene lookup returns CDR1 SQVTM and CDR2 ANQGSEA. Trimming cost V 6 bases and J 0 bases, with 17 bases left between them. This CDR3 spans 15 amino acids. The CDR3 DNA follows: TGCAGCGTCTCAGAGATGGACGGATCTAACTATGGCTACACCTTC. Its translation is CSVSEMDGSNYGYTF.

J is TRBJ2-5 and V is TRBV12-5; D gene ambiguous. The germline gives CDR1 LGHNT, CDR2 FRNRAP. This CDR3 comprises 14 residues. V dropped 1 base and J dropped 0 bases, with 6 bases sitting between them. The CDR3 loop is CASGLGRNQETQYF. CDR3 in DNA: TGTGCTAGTGGTTTGGGGCGAAACCAAGAGACCCAGTACTTC. The variable domain in full, completed from reference TRBV12-5 and TRBJ2-5, reads DARVTQTPRHKVTEMGQEVTMRCQPILGHNTVFWYRQTMMQGLELLAYFRNRAPLDDSGMPKDRFSAEMPDATLATLKIQPSEPRDSAVYFCASGLGRNQETQYFGPGTRLLVL.